These T cell receptor beta chains were read from a single sample in a study of T cell changes during pregnancy in multiple sclerosis. Method: immunoSEQ multiplex PCR; TCRdb's copy keeps in-frame clones and lacks some. Of tens of thousands of clones in the sample, 75% to 90% are singletons; the top ten hold roughly 10%. Here the sequenced sample was CD8+ T cells from peripheral blood mononuclear cells, taken in the third trimester of pregnancy. These receptors all come from a female donor with multiple sclerosis, enrolled in a pregnancy study. The CDR3 runs from the conserved cysteine through the conserved F or W. Fields, in order: V gene, CDR3 length, clone size, CDR3 protein. Size is stated for part of the rows, as once, few or many counts, or as a class when the clone is expanded.

V gene: TRBV9; CDR3 length: 12; clone size: NA; CDR3 protein: CASSGSRNEQFF
V gene: TRBV5-6; CDR3 length: 16; clone size: NA; CDR3 protein: CASSSDQQGASKTQYF
V gene: TRBV28; CDR3 length: 13; clone size: NA; CDR3 protein: CASLAGGPNEQFF
V gene: TRBV6-5; CDR3 length: 14; clone size: NA; CDR3 protein: CASSYSGGSGGYTF
V gene: TRBV7-9; CDR3 length: 15; clone size: NA; CDR3 protein: CASSFTALTNYGYTF
V gene: TRBV7-9; CDR3 length: 15; clone size: once; CDR3 protein: CASSDTGEGWNEQFF
V gene: TRBV29-1; CDR3 length: 14; clone size: once; CDR3 protein: CSVGAGSTNEKLFF
V gene: TRBV6-4; CDR3 length: 16; clone size: NA; CDR3 protein: CASSESVGQGNTEAFF
V gene: TRBV21-1; CDR3 length: 13; clone size: NA; CDR3 protein: CASKGRTYNEQFF
V gene: TRBV7-9; CDR3 length: 14; clone size: NA; CDR3 protein: CASSFPGRYTEAFF
V gene: TRBV27; CDR3 length: 14; clone size: NA; CDR3 protein: CASTDRVSTDTQYF
V gene: TRBV14; CDR3 length: 12; clone size: many; CDR3 protein: CASGETSYEQYF
V gene: TRBV6-4; CDR3 length: 15; clone size: few; CDR3 protein: CASSKTGADTGELFF
V gene: TRBV27; CDR3 length: 19; clone size: NA; CDR3 protein: CASSPTSGRLIMGEDTQYF
V gene: TRBV7-9; CDR3 length: 12; clone size: NA; CDR3 protein: CASSLSQDGYTF
V gene: TRBV19; CDR3 length: 13; clone size: NA; CDR3 protein: CASTGKVWEKLFF
V gene: TRBV6-1; CDR3 length: 14; clone size: NA; CDR3 protein: CASSEHGLAYEQYF
V gene: TRBV6-1; CDR3 length: 15; clone size: NA; CDR3 protein: CASSVSLEAPGEQYF
V gene: TRBV5-6; CDR3 length: 16; clone size: NA; CDR3 protein: CASIQSYQANFNGYTF
V gene: TRBV6-5; CDR3 length: 14; clone size: NA; CDR3 protein: CASSYGTAAYEQYF
V gene: TRBV5-1; CDR3 length: 17; clone size: NA; CDR3 protein: CASSQPHSGTSNEKLFF
V gene: TRBV7-8; CDR3 length: 15; clone size: NA; CDR3 protein: CASSLGLQGNYEQYF
V gene: TRBV4-2; CDR3 length: 16; clone size: NA; CDR3 protein: CASSQVQVSGANVLTF
V gene: TRBV27; CDR3 length: 15; clone size: NA; CDR3 protein: CASSPRDRAYNEQFF
V gene: TRBV9; CDR3 length: 13; clone size: NA; CDR3 protein: CASSTSSVDTQYF
V gene: TRBV6-4; CDR3 length: 17; clone size: NA; CDR3 protein: CASSPAAGTGPPYEQYF
V gene: TRBV5-1; CDR3 length: 15; clone size: once; CDR3 protein: CASSLDGGAQETQYF
V gene: TRBV6-4; CDR3 length: 13; clone size: NA; CDR3 protein: CASSAGVNTEAFF
V gene: TRBV7-9; CDR3 length: 16; clone size: NA; CDR3 protein: CASSFTSGTVSYEQYF
V gene: TRBV7-7; CDR3 length: 13; clone size: NA; CDR3 protein: CASSLGPLGEQYF
V gene: TRBV10-2; CDR3 length: 14; clone size: once; CDR3 protein: CASSDPRREDEQFF
V gene: TRBV13; CDR3 length: 15; clone size: NA; CDR3 protein: CASSLGQGTSYEQYF
V gene: TRBV10-3; CDR3 length: 15; clone size: NA; CDR3 protein: CAISTSGGLTDTQYF
V gene: TRBV7-8; CDR3 length: 11; clone size: NA; CDR3 protein: CASSLAGTQYF
V gene: TRBV9; CDR3 length: 14; clone size: NA; CDR3 protein: CASSPRTAYNEQFF
V gene: TRBV12-5; CDR3 length: 14; clone size: NA; CDR3 protein: CASGLPTAGYEQYF
V gene: TRBV4-1; CDR3 length: 12; clone size: once; CDR3 protein: CASSPGGDTQYF
V gene: TRBV19; CDR3 length: 14; clone size: NA; CDR3 protein: CASRRGLSNQPQHF
V gene: TRBV6-6; CDR3 length: 15; clone size: NA; CDR3 protein: CASSYDGQGAYEQYF
V gene: TRBV11-2; CDR3 length: 14; clone size: NA; CDR3 protein: CASSLGLVPYEQYF
V gene: TRBV7-9; CDR3 length: 15; clone size: NA; CDR3 protein: CASSSPGQLGNEQFF
V gene: TRBV11-1; CDR3 length: 13; clone size: NA; CDR3 protein: CASSLVQGRGYTF
V gene: TRBV27; CDR3 length: 16; clone size: medium-sized; CDR3 protein: CASLLTPGVRDNEQFF
V gene: TRBV7-9; CDR3 length: 16; clone size: NA; CDR3 protein: CASSLRLAGGWETQYF
V gene: TRBV5-1; CDR3 length: 14; clone size: NA; CDR3 protein: CASSLAGLLYGYTF